The present T cell receptor (beta chain) was sequenced within a study of cytomegalovirus exposure and HLA in healthy donors. PCR primers comprised 60 Vbeta and 13 Jbeta primers. This table comes from immunoSEQ multiplex PCR, and its TCRdb copy is limited to in-frame clones, with some not included. This table has around 140,000 clones, 61% appearing once. CDR3 length: 14 residues. Germline CDR1 is SNHLY and CDR2 is FYNNEI. Deletions cut 6 bases from V and 11 bases from J, with 20 bases between. Comments on this clone: The target antigen is unknown.

Study-level points and caveats: Indistinguishable V segments, including TRBV6-2 and TRBV6-3, were excluded.

The sequencing sample was made of PBMCs. This sequence joins TRBV2 and TRBJ1-5; D possibly corresponds to TRBD1 (6 bases). The source of this sequence is a male donor in good health and CMV-seronegative. For the CDR3, the DNA is TGTGCCAGCAGCGAGACAGGTTTCGAGGAATCCCAGCATTTT. Translating it yields CASSETGFEESQHF.